Here is one TCR beta chain with its context. What it binds is unknown. There are 16 residues in the CDR3. The ends were cut back, 1 base at V and 5 bases at J, with 14 bases in the middle. A single record per CDR3 protein comes from TCRdb applying MiXCR to the reads. The table includes a few hundred thousand distinct CDR3 sequences, 26% detected once. The source of the sample is a study of T cell repertoires in cytomegalovirus infection. General study results and limits: HLA-C-restricted CMV-specific TCR beta clonotypes were dominant in the ex vivo response. Cumulative frequency (of public TCR beta family members) identified carriers of CMV plus the relevant HLA.

The material sequenced was PBMCs. The TCR originated in a human donor in good health (CMV status not recorded). Some clones in this sample may be carry-over from other donors' samples. V and J are TRBV12-3 or TRBV12-4 and TRBJ2-2; D could derive from TRBD1 or TRBD2 (5 bases each). DNA of the CDR3: TGTGCCAGCAGTTTAGTCCTAGCTGGGGGAACCGGGGAGCTGTTTTTT. Encoded protein: CASSLVLAGGTGELFF.